This T cell receptor (beta chain) emerged from a study of T cell repertoires and HLA-DP antigens. Overall study context: The donors, ranging 18-to-29 to 60-to-69 years, included a couple of males and one female. Average DNA input: about 230 ng for CD137+CD4+ sorts, 950 to 1,500 ng pre-culture.

The method was immunoSEQ multiplex PCR; TCRdb's version includes in-frame clones alone and lacks a portion of them. This sample has more than 350 clones, with approximately 70% found just once. The sample label is defined as: CD137+ CD4 T cells sorted after culture with HeLa expressing allogeneic HLA-DP. Retrovirally transduced HeLa cells with HLA-DPA1/DPB1, HLA-DM, invariant chain and CD80 served as stimulators. After about 14 days' expansion, CD4+ cells were restimulated approximately 22 h with HeLa expressing allogeneic DPB1. Sequencing was performed on alloreactive CD137+ CD4+ T cells from cultured PBMCs. Stated subset: CD137+ CD4+ cells sorted after 24 h restimulation with the allogeneic HLA-DP-expressing HeLa cells. This TCR came from a woman younger than 35 in good health and CMV-seronegative.

CDR3 coding DNA: TGTGCCAGCAGCTTAGGGGACAGGGAGGCCACTGAAGCTTTCTTT. This codes for CASSLGDREATEAFF. The chain combines TRBV7-2 with TRBJ1-1, with 9 bases matching TRBD1. Trimming at V came to 1 base and at J to 4 bases, leaving 4 bases not matched to a gene. Germline V CDR1 and CDR2: SGHTA, FQGNSA. The CDR3 covers 15 residues.